This section outlines one T cell receptor (beta chain) sequence together with its context. The data were taken from a study of T cell changes during pregnancy in multiple sclerosis. Here immunoSEQ multiplex PCR was the method, and the copy in TCRdb shows in-frame clones only, minus some. The repertoire consists of roughly 40,000 clones, with about nine tenths occurring once and the leading ten covering about 2%. This CDR3 contains 15 residues. Trimming cost V 5 bases and J 4 bases, with 17 bases left between them. Germline values: CDR1 MDHEN, CDR2 SYDVKM. Sequences were derived from CD4+ T cells from peripheral blood mononuclear cells, sampled after pregnancy. V and J are TRBV28 and TRBJ1-1; perhaps TRBD1 as D (5 bases). This clonotype was obtained from a female donor in good health, enrolled as a control in a pregnancy study. CDR3 loop: CASSPPRAHFTEAFF. The CDR3 DNA reads TGTGCCAGCAGTCCCCCCAGGGCGCATTTCACTGAAGCTTTCTTT.